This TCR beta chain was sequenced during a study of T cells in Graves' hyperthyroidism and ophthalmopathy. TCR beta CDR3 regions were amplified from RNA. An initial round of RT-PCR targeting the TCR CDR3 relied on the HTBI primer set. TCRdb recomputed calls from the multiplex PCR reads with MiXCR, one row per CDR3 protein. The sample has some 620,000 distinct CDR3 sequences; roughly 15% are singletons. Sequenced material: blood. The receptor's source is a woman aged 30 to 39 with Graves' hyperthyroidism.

In DNA form, the CDR3 reads TGTGCCAGCAGCCTACCCTCCCCTGAGCAGTTCTTC. This codes for CASSLPSPEQFF. The chain uses TRBV7-3 and TRBJ2-1; D unclear. This CDR3 region has 12 residues. Trimming pared 5 bases from V and 9 bases from J, leaving 11 bases between. Germline V CDR1 and CDR2: SGHTA, FQGTGA.